This TCR beta chain was sequenced in a study of shared clonotypes between healthy human individuals. Cells designated naive CD8 were CD45RO-negative and were positively selected for CCR7, with terminally differentiated effector memory CD45RA+ cells excluded. Comments on this clone: What it binds is unknown.

Using immunoSEQ multiplex PCR, the repertoire was profiled, and TCRdb retains in-frame clones only, with some absent. The sample yields roughly 600,000 clones, roughly 98% seen once. Study observations and caveats: Among donors, sharing of clonotypes was expected to be affected by sequencing depth. Specimens sampled were limited to blood, with tissue repertoires likely differing. It was the non-shared clonotypes that had lower generation probabilities than clonotypes shared by all four donors. Some naive CD4 clonotypes, 4% to 6%, turned up in common across several donors.

This TCR derives from a man younger than 40 in good health. The sample taken for sequencing was naive CD8+ T cells sorted from blood.

For the CDR3, the DNA is TGTGCCAGCACCCTGAGGCGGGGGGTCATTGACTACACCTTC. Its protein product is CASTLRRGVIDYTF. The chain is built from TRBV2 and TRBJ1-2; D is perhaps TRBD1 (5 bases). This CDR3 has 14 amino acids. Trimming cost V 7 bases and J 10 bases, with 22 bases left between them. The germline gives CDR1 SNHLY, CDR2 FYNNEI.